What follows are 13 T cell receptor beta chains derived from one specimen sequenced in a study of blood T cell repertoires in COVID-19 (dated by TCRdb to the early 2020s). The library was prepared using the immunoSEQ multiplex PCR assay. In its TCRdb copy, this immuneACCESS table keeps in-frame sequences only and misses some clones. Where compared with another copy, unresolved V genes explain less than half of these, and the others have no known cause. Here the sample has roughly 350,000 clones; about 89% occur a single time. The ten largest clones add up to roughly 6.3% of the sample. Sequenced input: peripheral blood. These TCRs come from a woman between 50 and 59 years old with COVID-19, enrolled during active disease.

The chain joins TRBV11-2 to TRBJ2-5; TRBD1 matches 9 bases. Germline V gene data show CDR1 as SGHAT and CDR2 as FQNNGV. J gave up 4 bases and V 1 base, and 4 bases lay outside the gene matches. The CDR3 contains 15 residues. The CDR3 region is CASSLGTGARETQYF. For the CDR3, the DNA is TGTGCCAGCAGCTTAGGGACAGGGGCCCGAGAGACCCAGTACTTC.

The chain couples TRBV27 to TRBJ1-6; possible D gene TRBD1, 6 bases. The CDR3 length is 17 residues. Germline values: CDR1 MNHEY, CDR2 SMNVEV (reference sequence). With 4 bases removed from V and 11 bases from J, the gap between germline ends came to 24 bases. Here the CDR3 reads CASSSILTRDIRTPLHF. CDR3 coding DNA: TGTGCCAGCAGTTCTATCCTAACCAGGGACATTCGGACACCCCTCCACTTT.

V usage is TRBV6-5 and J usage is TRBJ1-5, with D possibly TRBD1 on 6 matching bases. There are 15 residues in the CDR3. V lost 6 bases and J 4 bases, leaving 16 bases between the germline ends. Germline V gene sequence: CDR1 MNHEY, CDR2 SVGAGI. The CDR3 loop reads CASSYTTGGNQPQHF. In DNA, the CDR3 is TGTGCCAGCAGCTACACGACAGGTGGAAATCAGCCCCAGCATTTT.

The genes are TRBV7-8 and TRBJ1-3; D is ambiguous. Germline V gene sequence: CDR1 SGHVS, CDR2 FQNEAQ. CDR3 size: 18 residues. Deletions cut 0 bases from V and 0 bases from J, with 15 bases between. CDR3 in DNA: TGTGCCAGCAGCTTAGCCTCCCCGGGGAAGGGCTCTGGAAACACCATATATTTT. It is translated as CASSLASPGKGSGNTIYF.

This sequence joins TRBV18 and TRBJ2-7, with 12 positions matching TRBD1. Unmatched junction bases numbered 1, after V lost 3 bases and J lost 4 bases. CDR3 length equals 14 residues. The germline CDR1 and CDR2 sequences are KGHSH and LQKENI. The CDR3 sequence: CASSPGQGAYEQYF. The CDR3 DNA follows: TGTGCCAGCTCACCGGGACAGGGGGCATACGAGCAGTACTTC.

J is TRBJ2-4 and V is TRBV25-1; possibly TRBD1 for D (5 bases). V lost 2 bases and J 0 bases, leaving 14 bases between the germline ends. This CDR3 region has 17 residues. Germline V lookup: CDR1 MGHDK, CDR2 SYGVNS. Here the CDR3 DNA reads TGTGCCAGCAGTGAAGGGGCAGGTACCATAGCCAAAAACATTCAGTACTTC. Translation: CASSEGAGTIAKNIQYF.

This rearrangement joins TRBV5-1 to TRBJ1-4; D possibly corresponds to TRBD1 (6 bases). Germline CDR1 and CDR2: SGHRS and YFSETQ. The CDR3 contains 15 residues. The V end lost 0 bases, the J end lost 8 bases, and 14 bases lay between the germline ends. The CDR3 DNA reads as TGCGCCAGCAGCTTGGAATCAGGGGTAGGAGAAAAACTGTTTTTT. It yields the protein CASSLESGVGEKLFF.

This clone has just one count. The J gene is TRBJ2-7, the V gene TRBV7-6; 12 positions agree with TRBD1. The germline V gene encodes CDR1 SGHVS and CDR2 FNYEAQ. The CDR3 length is 17 residues. Losses at the gene ends were 8 bases for V and 2 bases for J; bases not matched to a gene: 13. The CDR3 spells CASQSGTGGFFPYEQYF. The CDR3 DNA reads TGTGCCAGCCAGAGCGGGACAGGGGGCTTCTTCCCCTACGAGCAGTACTTC. Together with reference TRBV7-6 and TRBJ2-7, the CDR3 gives the full variable domain: GAGVSQSPRYKVTKRGQDVALRCDPISGHVSLYWYRQALGQGPEFLTYFNYEAQQDKSGLPNDRFSAERPEGSISTLTIQRTEQRDSAMYRCASQSGTGGFFPYEQYFGPGTRLTVT.

This rearrangement joins TRBV19 to TRBJ2-1, with 9 nucleotides matching TRBD1. V dropped 6 bases and J dropped 5; count of bases not matched to a gene: 11. This CDR3 is 16 amino acids long. Germline V gene data show CDR1 as LNHDA and CDR2 as SQIVND (reference sequence). CDR3 bases: TGTGCCAGTAGGGTCCGCGGACAGGGGCCACACAATGAGCAGTTCTTC. Amino acids: CASRVRGQGPHNEQFF.

This clone was observed a handful of times. The chain links TRBV5-1 to TRBJ1-6; D possibly corresponds to TRBD1 (5 bases). Germline V gene data show CDR1 as SGHRS and CDR2 as YFSETQ. V lost 1 base to trimming and J lost 6 bases, with 17 bases between them. This CDR3 has 17 residues. The CDR3: CASSLTQGGNLNSPLHF. The CDR3 DNA is TGCGCCAGCAGCTTGACTCAGGGCGGTAACCTTAATTCACCCCTCCACTTT.

V usage is TRBV11-2 and J usage is TRBJ2-7; tentative D call: TRBD2 (5 bases). CDR3 length: 11 amino acids. The germline V gene encodes CDR1 SGHAT and CDR2 FQNNGV. Trimming took off 1 base at V and 12 bases at J, with 10 bases between the two ends. As DNA, the CDR3 is TGTGCCAGCAGCTTAGGTGGGAGTCGGTACTTC. The encoded protein is CASSLGGSRYF. Full variable domain (rest looked up from reference TRBV11-2 and TRBJ2-7): EAGVAQSPRYKIIEKRQSVAFWCNPISGHATLYWYQQILGQGPKLLIQFQNNGVVDDSQLPKDRFSAERLKGVDSTLKIQPAKLEDSAVYLCASSLGGSRYFGPGTRLTVT.

J is TRBJ2-5 and V is TRBV9; possible D gene TRBD2, 6 bases. Germline V gene sequence: CDR1 SGDLS, CDR2 YYNGEE. The ends were cut back, 0 bases at V and 1 base at J, with 16 bases in the middle. CDR3 size: 17 residues. The CDR3 reads CASSVGGRLGLQETQYF. The CDR3 bases are TGTGCCAGCAGCGTAGGGGGAAGGCTGGGACTCCAAGAGACCCAGTACTTC.

This clone has only a few counts. The rearrangement links TRBV5-1 to TRBJ1-1; TRBD1 might be the D (5 bases). The CDR3 loop spans 13 amino acids. Germline CDR1 reads SGHRS; CDR2 reads YFSETQ. V gave up 0 bases and J gave up 5 bases, with 8 bases separating them. The CDR3 loop is CASSLEGMTEAFF. In nucleotides, the CDR3 is TGCGCCAGCAGCTTGGAGGGGATGACTGAAGCTTTCTTT.